What follows is one TCR beta chain and its context. This PCR relied on a set of 60 Vbeta primers and 13 Jbeta primers. Here immunoSEQ multiplex PCR was the method, and the copy in TCRdb shows in-frame clones only, minus some. Of about 190,000 clones detected, 65% to 85% appear once; the ten largest clones hold approximately 3.9%. The CDR3 covers 14 residues. The V gene lost 4 bases and the J gene lost 3 bases, with 10 bases spanning the gap. CDR1 SGHNT and CDR2 YENEEA come from the germline V gene. The data are from a study of cytomegalovirus exposure and HLA in healthy donors. The sample comprised PBMCs. The sequence was obtained from a man aged 45-65 years in good health and CMV-seronegative. The V and J genes are TRBV11-3 and TRBJ2-1; perhaps TRBD1 as D (5 bases). The DNA for the CDR3 is TGTGCCAGCAGCTCCGCGCAGGGCTACAATGAGCAGTTCTTC. Its protein is CASSSAQGYNEQFF.